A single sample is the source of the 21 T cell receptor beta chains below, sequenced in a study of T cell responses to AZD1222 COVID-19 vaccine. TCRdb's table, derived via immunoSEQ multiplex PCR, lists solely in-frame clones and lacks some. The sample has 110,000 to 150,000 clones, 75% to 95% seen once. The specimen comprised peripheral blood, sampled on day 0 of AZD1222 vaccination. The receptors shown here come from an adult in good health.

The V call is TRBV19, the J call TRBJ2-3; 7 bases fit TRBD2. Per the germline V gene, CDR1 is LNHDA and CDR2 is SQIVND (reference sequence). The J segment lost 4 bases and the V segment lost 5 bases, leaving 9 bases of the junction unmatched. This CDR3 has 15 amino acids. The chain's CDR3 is CASSHGGRVADTQYF. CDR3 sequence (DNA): TGTGCCAGTAGTCATGGCGGGAGAGTCGCAGATACGCAGTATTTT.

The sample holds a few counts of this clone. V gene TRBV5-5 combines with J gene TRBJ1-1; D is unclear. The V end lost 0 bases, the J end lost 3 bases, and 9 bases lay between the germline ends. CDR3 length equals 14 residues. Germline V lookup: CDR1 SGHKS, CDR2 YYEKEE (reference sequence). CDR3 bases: TGTGCCAGCAGCTTGGAAGGGTGGGACACTGAAGCTTTCTTT. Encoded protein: CASSLEGWDTEAFF.

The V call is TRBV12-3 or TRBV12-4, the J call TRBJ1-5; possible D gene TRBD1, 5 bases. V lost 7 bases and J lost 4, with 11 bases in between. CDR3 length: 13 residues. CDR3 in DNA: TGTGCCAGCACCCCTAAGGGGAATCAGCCCCAGCATTTT. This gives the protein CASTPKGNQPQHF.

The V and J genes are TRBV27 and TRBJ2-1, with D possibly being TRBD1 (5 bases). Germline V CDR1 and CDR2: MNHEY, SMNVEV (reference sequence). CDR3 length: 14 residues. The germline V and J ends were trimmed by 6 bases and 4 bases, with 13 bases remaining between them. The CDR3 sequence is CASSWTTEYNEQFF. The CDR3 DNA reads TGTGCCAGCAGCTGGACAACCGAGTACAATGAGCAGTTCTTC.

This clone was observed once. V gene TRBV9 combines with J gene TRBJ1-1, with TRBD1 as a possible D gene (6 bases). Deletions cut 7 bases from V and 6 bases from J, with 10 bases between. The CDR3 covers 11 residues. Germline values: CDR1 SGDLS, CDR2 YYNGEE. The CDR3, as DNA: TGTGCCAGCGGTAACAGGGCTGAAGCTTTCTTT. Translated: CASGNRAEAFF.

CDR3 sequence (DNA): TGTGCCAGCAGCTTAGACCTCTACAATGAGCAGTTCTTC. Translation gives CASSLDLYNEQFF. The genes are TRBV7-9 and TRBJ2-1; D call uncertain. The V end was cut by 1 base, the J end by 3 bases, with 4 bases between. CDR1 is SEHNR and CDR2 is FQNEAQ in the germline V gene (reference sequence). CDR3 length: 13 residues.

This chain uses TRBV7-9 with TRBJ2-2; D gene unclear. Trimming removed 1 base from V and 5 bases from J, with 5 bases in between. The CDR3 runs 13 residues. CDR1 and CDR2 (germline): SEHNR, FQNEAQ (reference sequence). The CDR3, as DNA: TGTGCCAGCAGCTTAGAACCGACCGGGGAGCTGTTTTTT. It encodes CASSLEPTGELFF.

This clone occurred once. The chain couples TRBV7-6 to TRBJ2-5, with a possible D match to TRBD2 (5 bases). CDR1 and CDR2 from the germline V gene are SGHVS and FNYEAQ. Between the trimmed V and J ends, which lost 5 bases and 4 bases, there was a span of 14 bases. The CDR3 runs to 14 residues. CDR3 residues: CASSQGLARETQYF. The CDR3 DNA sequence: TGTGCCAGCAGCCAAGGACTTGCAAGAGAGACCCAGTACTTC.

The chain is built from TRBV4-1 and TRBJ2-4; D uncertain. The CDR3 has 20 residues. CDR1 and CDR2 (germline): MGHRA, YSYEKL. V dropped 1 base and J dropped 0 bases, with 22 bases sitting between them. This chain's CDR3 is CASSQASSEPGRLAKNIQYF. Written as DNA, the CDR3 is TGCGCCAGCAGCCAAGCAAGCAGCGAGCCCGGACGACTAGCCAAAAACATTCAGTACTTC.

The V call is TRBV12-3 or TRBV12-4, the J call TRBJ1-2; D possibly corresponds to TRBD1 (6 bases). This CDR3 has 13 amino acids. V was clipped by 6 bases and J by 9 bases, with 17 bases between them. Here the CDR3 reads CASSPRQARRYTF. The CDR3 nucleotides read TGTGCCAGCAGCCCGAGACAGGCCCGGCGCTACACCTTC.

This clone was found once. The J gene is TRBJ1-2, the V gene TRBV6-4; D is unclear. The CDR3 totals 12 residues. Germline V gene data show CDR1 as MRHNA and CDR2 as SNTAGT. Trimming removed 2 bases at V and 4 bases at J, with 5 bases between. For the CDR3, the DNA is TGTGCCAGCAGTGACCCCGCCTATGGCTACACCTTC. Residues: CASSDPAYGYTF.

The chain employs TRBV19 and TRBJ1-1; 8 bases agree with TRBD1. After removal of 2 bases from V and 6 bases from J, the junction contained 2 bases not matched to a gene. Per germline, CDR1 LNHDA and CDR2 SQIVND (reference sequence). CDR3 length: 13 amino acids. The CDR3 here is CASSISTGAEAFF. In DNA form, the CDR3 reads TGTGCCAGTAGTATATCGACAGGGGCTGAAGCTTTCTTT.

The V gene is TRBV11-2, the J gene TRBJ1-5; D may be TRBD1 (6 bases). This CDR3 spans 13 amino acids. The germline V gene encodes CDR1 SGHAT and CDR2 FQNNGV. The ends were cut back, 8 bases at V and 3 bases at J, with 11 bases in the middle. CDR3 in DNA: TGTGCCAGCGGAGGGGGACCCAATCAGCCCCAGCATTTT. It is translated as CASGGGPNQPQHF.

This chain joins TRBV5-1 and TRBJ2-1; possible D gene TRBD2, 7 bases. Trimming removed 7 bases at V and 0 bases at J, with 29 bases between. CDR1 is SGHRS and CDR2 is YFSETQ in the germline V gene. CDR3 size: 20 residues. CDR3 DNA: TGCGCCAGCCGACACCCCCACCAGGCGGGGGCCTTGAGCTCCTACAATGAGCAGTTCTTC. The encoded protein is CASRHPHQAGALSSYNEQFF.

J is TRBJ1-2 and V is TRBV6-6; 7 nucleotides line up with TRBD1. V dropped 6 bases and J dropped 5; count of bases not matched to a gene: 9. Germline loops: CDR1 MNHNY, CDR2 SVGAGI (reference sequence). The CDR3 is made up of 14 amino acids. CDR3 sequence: CASSYKGADYGYTF. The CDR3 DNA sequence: TGTGCCAGCAGCTACAAGGGGGCGGATTATGGCTACACCTTC.

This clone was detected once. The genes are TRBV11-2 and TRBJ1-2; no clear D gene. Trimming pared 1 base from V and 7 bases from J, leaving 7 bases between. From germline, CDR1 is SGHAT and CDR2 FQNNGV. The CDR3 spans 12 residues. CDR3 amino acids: CASSLGHPGYTF. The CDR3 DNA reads TGTGCCAGCAGCTTAGGACACCCTGGCTACACCTTC.

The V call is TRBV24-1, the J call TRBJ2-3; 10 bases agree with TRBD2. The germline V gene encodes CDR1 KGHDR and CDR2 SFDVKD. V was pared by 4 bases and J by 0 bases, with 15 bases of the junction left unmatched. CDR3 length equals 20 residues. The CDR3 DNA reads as TGTGCCACCAGTGACCTGGTCCCTTCTAGCGGGGGTTCTAGCACAGATACGCAGTATTTT. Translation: CATSDLVPSSGGSSTDTQYF.

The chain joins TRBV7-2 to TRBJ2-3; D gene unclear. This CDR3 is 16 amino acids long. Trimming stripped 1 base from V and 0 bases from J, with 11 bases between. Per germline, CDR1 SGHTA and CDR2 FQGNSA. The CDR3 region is CASSLDPEPSTDTQYF. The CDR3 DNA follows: TGTGCCAGCAGCTTAGACCCCGAGCCTAGCACAGATACGCAGTATTTT. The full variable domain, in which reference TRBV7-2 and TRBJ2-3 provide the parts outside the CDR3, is GAGVSQSPSNKVTEKGKDVELRCDPISGHTALYWYRQSLGQGLEFLIYFQGNSAPDKSGLPSDRFSAERTGGSVSTLTIQRTQQEDSAVYLCASSLDPEPSTDTQYFGPGTRLTVL.

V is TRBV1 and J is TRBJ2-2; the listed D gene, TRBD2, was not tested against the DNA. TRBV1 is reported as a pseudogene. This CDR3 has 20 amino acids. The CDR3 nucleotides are TGCACCAGCAGCGAGGAACCGTTAGCGGGAGGGCCGTGTGGGGGCGGGGAGCTGTTTTTT. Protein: CTSSEEPLAGGPCGGGELFF.

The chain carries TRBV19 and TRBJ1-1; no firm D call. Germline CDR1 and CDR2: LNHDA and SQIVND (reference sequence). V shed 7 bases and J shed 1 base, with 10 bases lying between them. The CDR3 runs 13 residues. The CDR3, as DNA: TGTGCCAGTAATTTTCGACGGAACACTGAAGCTTTCTTT. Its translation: CASNFRRNTEAFF.

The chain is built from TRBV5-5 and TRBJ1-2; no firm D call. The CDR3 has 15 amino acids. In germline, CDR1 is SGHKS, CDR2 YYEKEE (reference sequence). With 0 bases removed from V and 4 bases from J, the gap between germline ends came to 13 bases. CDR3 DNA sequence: TGTGCCAGCAGCTTGGCGATACTTCACATCTATGGCTACACCTTC. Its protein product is CASSLAILHIYGYTF.